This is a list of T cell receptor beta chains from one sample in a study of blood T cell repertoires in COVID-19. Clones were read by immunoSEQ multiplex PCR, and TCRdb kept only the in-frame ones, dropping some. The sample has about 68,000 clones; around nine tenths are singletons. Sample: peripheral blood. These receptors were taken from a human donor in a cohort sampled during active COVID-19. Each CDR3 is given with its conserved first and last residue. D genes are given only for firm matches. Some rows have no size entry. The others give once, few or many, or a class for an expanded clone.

CDR3 protein: CSVDGQYF
CDR3 DNA: TGCAGCGTTGACGGGCAGTACTTC
V gene: TRBV29-1
clone size: once
J gene: TRBJ2-7
CDR3 length: 8
D gene: .

CDR3 protein: CASSLRGAGINEQFF
CDR3 DNA: TGTGCCAGCAGCTTGCGGGGGGCGGGGATTAATGAGCAGTTCTTC
V gene: TRBV7-2
clone size: .
J gene: TRBJ2-1
CDR3 length: 15
D gene: TRBD2

CDR3 protein: CASSFTGRYQPQHF
CDR3 DNA: TGTGCCAGCAGTTTCACAGGGCGATATCAGCCCCAGCATTTT
V gene: TRBV27
clone size: .
J gene: TRBJ1-5
CDR3 length: 14
D gene: .

CDR3 protein: CASSPPARTDTQYF
CDR3 DNA: TGTGCCAGCTCACCACCGGCTCGCACAGATACGCAGTATTTT
V gene: TRBV18
clone size: .
J gene: TRBJ2-3
CDR3 length: 14
D gene: .

CDR3 protein: CASSPGQGAITGELFF
CDR3 DNA: TGTGCCAGCAGCCCGGGACAGGGGGCTATCACCGGGGAGCTGTTTTTT
V gene: TRBV5-4
clone size: .
J gene: TRBJ2-2
CDR3 length: 16
D gene: TRBD1

CDR3 protein: CASSLSSAGRFETQYF
CDR3 DNA: TGTGCCAGCAGTTTATCGTCCGCAGGGAGGTTCGAGACCCAGTACTTC
V gene: TRBV27
clone size: .
J gene: TRBJ2-5
CDR3 length: 16
D gene: .

CDR3 protein: CASSIFWNTEAFF
CDR3 DNA: TGTGCCAGTAGTATTTTCTGGAACACTGAAGCTTTCTTT
V gene: TRBV19
clone size: once
J gene: TRBJ1-1
CDR3 length: 13
D gene: .

CDR3 protein: CASSPGTSNGYTF
CDR3 DNA: TGCGCCAGCAGTCCCGGGACAAGTAATGGCTACACCTTC
V gene: TRBV5-1
clone size: .
J gene: TRBJ1-2
CDR3 length: 13
D gene: .

CDR3 protein: CAIILQRTGRRADTQYF
CDR3 DNA: TGTGCCATCATTCTTCAGAGGACGGGTAGGAGGGCAGATACGCAGTATTTT
V gene: TRBV10-3
clone size: .
J gene: TRBJ2-3
CDR3 length: 17
D gene: .

CDR3 protein: CASSLAGIADRVANEQFF
CDR3 DNA: TGTGCCAGCAGCTTAGCCGGCATAGCGGACAGGGTCGCCAATGAGCAGTTCTTC
V gene: TRBV7-6
clone size: once
J gene: TRBJ2-1
CDR3 length: 18
D gene: TRBD1

CDR3 protein: CASSLMVGQGNTGELFF
CDR3 DNA: TGTGCCAGCAGCTTGATGGTAGGACAGGGCAACACCGGGGAGCTGTTTTTT
V gene: TRBV11-3
clone size: .
J gene: TRBJ2-2
CDR3 length: 17
D gene: TRBD1

CDR3 protein: CASNSGTARDYGYTF
CDR3 DNA: TGTGCCAGTAATTCGGGGACAGCGAGGGACTATGGCTACACCTTC
V gene: TRBV19
clone size: .
J gene: TRBJ1-2
CDR3 length: 15
D gene: TRBD1

CDR3 protein: CSVEFGDLNTEAFF
CDR3 DNA: TGCAGCGTTGAATTCGGAGATTTGAACACTGAAGCTTTCTTT
V gene: TRBV29-1
clone size: .
J gene: TRBJ1-1
CDR3 length: 14
D gene: .

CDR3 protein: CASAPRTGNTEAFF
CDR3 DNA: TGCGCCAGCGCCCCTCGGACAGGCAACACTGAAGCTTTCTTT
V gene: TRBV10-1
clone size: once
J gene: TRBJ1-1
CDR3 length: 14
D gene: TRBD1

CDR3 protein: CATSRGSGGPYNEQFF
CDR3 DNA: TGTGCCACCAGCAGAGGAAGCGGGGGACCTTACAATGAGCAGTTCTTC
V gene: TRBV15
clone size: .
J gene: TRBJ2-1
CDR3 length: 16
D gene: TRBD2

CDR3 protein: CASTLGPLNTEAFF
CDR3 DNA: TGCGCCAGCACGTTGGGGCCTCTGAACACTGAAGCTTTCTTT
V gene: TRBV4-1
clone size: .
J gene: TRBJ1-1
CDR3 length: 14
D gene: .

CDR3 protein: CASSLVDGEAEQYF
CDR3 DNA: TGTGCCAGCAGCTTGGTAGATGGGGAGGCCGAGCAGTACTTC
V gene: TRBV5-4
clone size: .
J gene: TRBJ2-7
CDR3 length: 14
D gene: .

CDR3 protein: CSVEGASGGVFSTDTQYF
CDR3 DNA: TGCAGCGTTGAAGGTGCTAGCGGGGGAGTCTTCAGCACAGATACGCAGTATTTT
V gene: TRBV29-1
clone size: .
J gene: TRBJ2-3
CDR3 length: 18
D gene: TRBD2

CDR3 protein: CASSFHRGPGALHF
CDR3 DNA: TGTGCCAGCAGCTTCCACAGGGGGCCTGGGGCCCTCCACTTT
V gene: TRBV5-7
clone size: .
J gene: TRBJ1-6
CDR3 length: 14
D gene: TRBD1

CDR3 protein: CASSSSPGGEAFF
CDR3 DNA: TGTGCCAGCAGCTCCTCGCCGGGTGGTGAAGCTTTCTTT
V gene: TRBV9
clone size: .
J gene: TRBJ1-1
CDR3 length: 13
D gene: .

CDR3 protein: CASSQSSGGSDTQYF
CDR3 DNA: TGTGCCAGCAGCCAGTCTAGCGGGGGGAGCGATACGCAGTATTTT
V gene: TRBV3-1/TRBV3-2
clone size: .
J gene: TRBJ2-3
CDR3 length: 15
D gene: TRBD2

CDR3 protein: CASGSTNGFNEQFF
CDR3 DNA: TGTGCTAGTGGCTCTACTAACGGGTTCAATGAGCAGTTCTTC
V gene: TRBV12-5
clone size: .
J gene: TRBJ2-1
CDR3 length: 14
D gene: .